This TCR beta chain is drawn from a study of T-cell reconstitution after alpha-beta-depleted transplantation in children. CDR1 and CDR2 (germline): SNHLY, FYNNEI. The CDR3 contains 18 residues. J gave up 7 bases and V 1 base, and 14 bases lay outside the gene matches. Using unique molecular identifiers, the investigators prepared the TCRbeta library. TCRdb processed the PCR reads anew with MiXCR; each CDR3 protein has one entry. The sample carries 610,000 or so distinct CDR3 sequences, over 25% recorded once. The starting material was PBMCs, obtained before TCRalphabeta/CD19-depleted stem cell transplant. The sequence derives from a boy younger than two with Wiskott-Aldrich syndrome, due to receive a stem cell transplant. The chain couples TRBV2 to TRBJ2-1, with 9 bases lining up with TRBD2. The CDR3 DNA sequence: TGTGCCAGCAGTGAAGAGCGGGAGGCCGTACTCTACACAAATGAGCAGTTCTTC. This translates into CASSEEREAVLYTNEQFF.